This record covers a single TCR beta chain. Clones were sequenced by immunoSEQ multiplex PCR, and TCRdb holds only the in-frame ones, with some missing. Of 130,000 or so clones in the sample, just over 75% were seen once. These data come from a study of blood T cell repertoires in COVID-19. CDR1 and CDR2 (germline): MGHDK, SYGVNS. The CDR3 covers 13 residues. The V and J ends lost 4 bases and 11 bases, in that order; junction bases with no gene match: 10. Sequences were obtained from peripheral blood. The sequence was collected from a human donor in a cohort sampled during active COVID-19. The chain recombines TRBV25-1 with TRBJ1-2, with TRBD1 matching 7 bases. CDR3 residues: CASSGTPGQSYTF. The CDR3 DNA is TGTGCCAGCAGTGGAACACCGGGACAGTCGTACACCTTC.